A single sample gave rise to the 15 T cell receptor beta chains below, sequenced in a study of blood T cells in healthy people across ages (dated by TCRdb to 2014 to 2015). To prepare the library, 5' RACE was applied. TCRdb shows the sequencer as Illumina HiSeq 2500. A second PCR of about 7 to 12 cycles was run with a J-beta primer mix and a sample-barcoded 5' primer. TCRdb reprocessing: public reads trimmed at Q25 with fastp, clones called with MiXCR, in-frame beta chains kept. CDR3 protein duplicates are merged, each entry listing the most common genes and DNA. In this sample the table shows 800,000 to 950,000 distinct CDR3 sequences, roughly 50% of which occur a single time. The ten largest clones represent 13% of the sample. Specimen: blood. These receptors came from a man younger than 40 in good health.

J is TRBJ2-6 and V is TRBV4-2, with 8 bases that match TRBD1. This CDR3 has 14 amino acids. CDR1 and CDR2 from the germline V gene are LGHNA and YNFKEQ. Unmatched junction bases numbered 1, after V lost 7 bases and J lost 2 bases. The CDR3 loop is CASMDRAGANVLTF. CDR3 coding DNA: TGTGCCAGCATGGACAGGGCTGGGGCCAACGTCCTGACTTTC.

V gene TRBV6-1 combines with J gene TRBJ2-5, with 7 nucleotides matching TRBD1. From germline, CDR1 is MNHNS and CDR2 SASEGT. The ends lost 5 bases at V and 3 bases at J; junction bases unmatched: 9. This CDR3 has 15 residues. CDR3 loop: CASSSEGAREETQYF. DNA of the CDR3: TGTGCCAGCAGTTCAGAGGGGGCTCGGGAAGAGACCCAGTACTTC.

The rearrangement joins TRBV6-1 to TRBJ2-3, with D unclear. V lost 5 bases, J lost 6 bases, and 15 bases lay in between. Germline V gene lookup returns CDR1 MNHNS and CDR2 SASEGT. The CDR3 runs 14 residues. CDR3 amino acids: CASSFTGLGDTQYF. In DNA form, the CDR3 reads TGTGCCAGCAGTTTTACGGGTCTTGGGGATACGCAGTATTTT.

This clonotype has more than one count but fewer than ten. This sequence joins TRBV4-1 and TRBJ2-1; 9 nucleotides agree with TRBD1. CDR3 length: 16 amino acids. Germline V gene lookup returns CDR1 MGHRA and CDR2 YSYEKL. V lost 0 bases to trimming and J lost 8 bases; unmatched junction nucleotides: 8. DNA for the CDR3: TGCGCCAGCAGCCAAGAACCGGGACAGGGTGTTTATGAGCAGTTCTTC. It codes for CASSQEPGQGVYEQFF.

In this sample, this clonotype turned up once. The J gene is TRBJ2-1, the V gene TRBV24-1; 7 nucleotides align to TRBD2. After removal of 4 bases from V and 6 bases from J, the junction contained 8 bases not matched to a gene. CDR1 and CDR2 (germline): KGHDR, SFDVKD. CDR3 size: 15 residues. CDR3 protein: CATSDGGLVGNEQFF. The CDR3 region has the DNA TGTGCCACCAGTGACGGTGGACTAGTCGGCAATGAGCAGTTCTTC.

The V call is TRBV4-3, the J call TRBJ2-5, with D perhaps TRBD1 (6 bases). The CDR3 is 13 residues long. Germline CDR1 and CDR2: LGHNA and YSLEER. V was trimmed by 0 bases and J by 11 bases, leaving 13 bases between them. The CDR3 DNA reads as TGCGCCAGCAGCCAAGATGTCTCAGGGGAGCAGTACTTC. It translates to CASSQDVSGEQYF.

The CDR3 spells CASSPPYWGPDTQYF. The CDR3 region has the DNA TGTGCCAGCAGCCCTCCTTATTGGGGACCGGATACGCAGTATTTT. The chain uses TRBV7-9 and TRBJ2-3; D tentatively fits TRBD1 or TRBD2 (5 bases each). The CDR3 spans 15 residues. The V and J ends lost 5 bases and 6 bases respectively, with 18 bases between them. Per the germline V gene, CDR1 is SEHNR and CDR2 is FQNEAQ (reference sequence).

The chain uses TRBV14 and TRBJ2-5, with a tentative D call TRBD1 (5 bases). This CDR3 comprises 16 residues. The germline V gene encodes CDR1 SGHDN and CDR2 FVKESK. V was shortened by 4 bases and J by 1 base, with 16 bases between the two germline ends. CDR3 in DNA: TGTGCCAGCAGCCCTATGGACAAACTTATCCAAGAGACCCAGTACTTC. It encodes CASSPMDKLIQETQYF.

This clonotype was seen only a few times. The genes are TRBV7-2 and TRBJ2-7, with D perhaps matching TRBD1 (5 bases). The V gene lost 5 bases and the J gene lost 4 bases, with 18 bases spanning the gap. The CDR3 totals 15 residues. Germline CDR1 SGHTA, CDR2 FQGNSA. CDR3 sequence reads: CASSAQAGYAYEQYF. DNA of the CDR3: TGTGCCAGCAGCGCCCAGGCAGGGTATGCGTACGAGCAGTACTTC.

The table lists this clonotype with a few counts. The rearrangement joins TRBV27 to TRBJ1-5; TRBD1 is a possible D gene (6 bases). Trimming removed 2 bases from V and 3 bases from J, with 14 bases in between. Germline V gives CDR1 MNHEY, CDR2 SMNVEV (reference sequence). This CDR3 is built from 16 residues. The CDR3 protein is CASSLTSGQFNQPQHF. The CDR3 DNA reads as TGTGCCAGCAGTTTAACAAGCGGACAGTTCAATCAGCCCCAGCATTTT.

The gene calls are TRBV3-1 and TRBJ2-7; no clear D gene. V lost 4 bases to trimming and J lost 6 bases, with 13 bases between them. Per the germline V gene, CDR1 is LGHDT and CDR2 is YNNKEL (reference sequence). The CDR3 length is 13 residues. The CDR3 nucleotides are TGTGCCAGCAGCCCGCTCCGGTCAGCCGAGCAGTACTTC. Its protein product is CASSPLRSAEQYF.

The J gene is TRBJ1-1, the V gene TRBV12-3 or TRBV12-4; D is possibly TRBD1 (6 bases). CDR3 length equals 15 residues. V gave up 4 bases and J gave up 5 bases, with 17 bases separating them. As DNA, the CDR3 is TGTGCCAGCAGTTCCAGCCCGGGGGGCAGGACTGAAGCTTTCTTT. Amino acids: CASSSSPGGRTEAFF.

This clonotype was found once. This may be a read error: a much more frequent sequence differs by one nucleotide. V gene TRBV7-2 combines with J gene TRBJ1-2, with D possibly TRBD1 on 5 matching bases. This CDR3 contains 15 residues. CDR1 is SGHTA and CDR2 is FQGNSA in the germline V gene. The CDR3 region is CAGSREGVFNYGYTF. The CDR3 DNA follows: TGTGCCGGCAGCCGAGAAGGGGTATTTAACTATGGCTACACCTTC.

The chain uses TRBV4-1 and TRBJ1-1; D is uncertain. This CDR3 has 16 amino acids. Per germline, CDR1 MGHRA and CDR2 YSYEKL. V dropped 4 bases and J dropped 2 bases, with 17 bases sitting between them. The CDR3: CASSPYGRNLNTEAFF. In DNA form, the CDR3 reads TGCGCCAGCAGCCCCTACGGACGGAATCTAAACACTGAAGCTTTCTTT.

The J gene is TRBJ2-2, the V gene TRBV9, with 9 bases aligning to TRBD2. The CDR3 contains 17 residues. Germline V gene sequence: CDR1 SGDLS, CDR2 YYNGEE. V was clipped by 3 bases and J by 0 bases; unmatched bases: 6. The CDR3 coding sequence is TGTGCCAGCAGCGCGCGTTCTAGCGGGGCGAACACCGGGGAGCTGTTTTTT. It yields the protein CASSARSSGANTGELFF.